This is a list of T cell receptor beta chains from one sample in a study of early T cells in non-severe SARS-CoV-2 infection. A single record per CDR3 protein comes from TCRdb applying MiXCR to the 5' RACE reads. Of over 55,000 distinct CDR3 sequences listed, under 15% are singletons. This specimen consisted of whole blood, obtained at baseline. The receptors were gathered from an adult who was a healthcare worker with PCR-confirmed SARS-CoV-2 infection or an uninfected control (not recorded which). CDR3s leave out the opening cysteine and the closing phenylalanine or tryptophan. The D gene is left open where the match is weak. The listing skips clone size in some rows; elsewhere it reads once, few, many or a size class.

D gene	V gene	CDR3 length	clone size	CDR3 protein
NA	TRBV6-5	9	many	ASRGGDTQY
TRBD1	TRBV6-6	14	NA	ASSYPNRGRDEKLF
TRBD2	TRBV28	14	few	ASSTPAGGGYNEQF
NA	TRBV18	12	medium-sized	ASSPTRDTDTQY
NA	TRBV11-2	14	NA	ASSLGDYFHTDTQY
TRBD1	TRBV28	13	NA	ASSPWTGRDTEAF
TRBD2	TRBV11-2	12	NA	ASSPRLAAREQY
TRBD1	TRBV4-1	14	few	ASSPYWTGSTNEQF
NA	TRBV19	11	few	ASTDRDGDGYT
NA	TRBV5-1	14	many	ASSAVRNGIPRRQY
NA	TRBV28	11	few	ASGTRETQPQH
TRBD2	TRBV6-2/TRBV6-3	13	NA	ASSPQAGGPGEQY
NA	TRBV28	8	NA	ASRGQEQF
TRBD2	TRBV27	12	few	ASSIGTSGDTQY
NA	TRBV20-1	12	few	SATPSERTDTQY
NA	TRBV18	14	many	ASSPLPLPGANVLT
NA	TRBV3-1	10	many	ASSQEGGTQY
TRBD1	TRBV20-1	12	many	SAGPGQGSYEQY
NA	TRBV12-3/TRBV12-4	9	many	ASRRDTEAF
TRBD2	TRBV6-5	13	many	ASSYAQRGYNEQF
NA	TRBV3-1	11	few	ASSRTTSYEQY
TRBD1	TRBV7-2	10	NA	ASSPDRGPQF
NA	TRBV28	12	once	ASSLGLSPYEQY
TRBD2	TRBV11-3	14	NA	ASSLSLAGARDEQF
NA	TRBV6-5	13	few	ASTPSWGRREKLF
NA	TRBV5-1	12	NA	ASSFFGEGQPQH
NA	TRBV9	11	NA	ASSPYRDSPLH
NA	TRBV4-2	11	NA	ASRSTSGWPLH
NA	TRBV11-2	10	NA	ASSPRRDTQY
NA	TRBV20-1	9	NA	SAAGTYEQY
TRBD1	TRBV7-9	12	NA	ASSLEGTDYGYT
TRBD1	TRBV28	12	many	ASRGQGAVDTQY
TRBD1	TRBV6-1	13	many	ASRKAGQGIYEQF
NA	TRBV4-1	15	few	ASSQAPQGDGTGELF
TRBD1	TRBV28	13	few	ASSGPRQGATGYT
NA	TRBV2	12	many	ASSETPSGNTIY
NA	TRBV6-6	13	many	ASRLTGGGTDTQY
TRBD1	TRBV12-3/TRBV12-4	11	many	ASSLRDSYEQY
TRBD1	TRBV15	16	many	ATSRDMAGGFRGQPQH
NA	TRBV5-4	14	few	ASSFRVGIGRETQY
TRBD2	TRBV18	13	NA	ASSPPGAGRDEEY
NA	TRBV14	12	few	ASSPRGAGNTIY
TRBD1	TRBV4-2	15	few	ASSHGDRYVRSTEAF
NA	TRBV6-2/TRBV6-3	11	few	ASSYSSAGEAF
NA	TRBV18	13	few	ASSPLGFSGNTIY
NA	TRBV18	12	NA	ASSPWSVNTEAF
TRBD1	TRBV20-1	13	NA	SARGLTGDTGELF
NA	TRBV6-6	12	NA	ASSPRGESYEQY
NA	TRBV19	11	few	AAQDQNTGELF
NA	TRBV29-1	11	NA	SVEDGGLYGYT
NA	TRBV5-1	11	few	ASSPDTSDTQY
NA	TRBV4-1	11	NA	ASSQEGGFGYT
TRBD1	TRBV24-1	11	NA	ATSEGTGLGYT
NA	TRBV29-1	10	NA	SVARGADTQY
TRBD1	TRBV6-5	12	many	ASRRDRDTGELF